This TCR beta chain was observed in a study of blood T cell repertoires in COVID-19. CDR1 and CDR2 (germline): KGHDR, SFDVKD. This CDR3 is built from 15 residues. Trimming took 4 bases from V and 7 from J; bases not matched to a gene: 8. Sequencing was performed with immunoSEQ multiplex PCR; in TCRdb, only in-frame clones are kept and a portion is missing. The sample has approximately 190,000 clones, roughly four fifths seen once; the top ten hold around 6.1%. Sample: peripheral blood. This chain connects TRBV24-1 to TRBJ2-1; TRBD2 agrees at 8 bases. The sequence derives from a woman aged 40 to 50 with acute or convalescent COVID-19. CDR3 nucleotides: TGTGCCACCAGTGAAGGAACGGGGGGGCCTAATGAGCAGTTCTTC. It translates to CATSEGTGGPNEQFF.